Listed here are 21 T cell receptor beta chains from one sample, sequenced in a study of liver allograft versus peripheral blood T cells. At the level of the study: Comparative analysis was performed on T cell receptor repertoires from transplanted livers and from recipients' peripheral blood.

One entry per CDR3 protein, called by TCRdb with MiXCR from the reads. The repertoire has about 14,000 distinct CDR3 sequences, approximately 22% of them found once; the top ten carry about 5.8%. The receptors derive from a human patient who had a liver transplant. Some T cells may be the graft donor's.

This clonotype has more than one count but fewer than ten. The V gene is TRBV6-2 or TRBV6-3, the J gene TRBJ1-5; D uncertain. Germline assignment: CDR1 MNHEY and CDR2 SVGEGT. Between the trimmed V and J ends, which lost 1 base and 2 bases, there was a span of 3 bases. The CDR3 has 13 amino acids. The CDR3 DNA sequence: TGTGCCAGCAGTTACTACGGCAATCAGCCCCAGCATTTT. Translation gives CASSYYGNQPQHF.

This clonotype occurred a few times. The V and J genes are TRBV9 and TRBJ2-3, with D perhaps being TRBD1 or TRBD2 (7 bases each). The CDR3 sequence is 16 residues long. The V end was cut by 4 bases, the J end by 3 bases, with 18 bases between. Germline V gene data show CDR1 as SGDLS and CDR2 as YYNGEE. The CDR3 protein is CASSPRGGRGTDTQYF. For the CDR3, the DNA is TGTGCCAGCAGCCCCAGGGGGGGGCGGGGGACAGATACGCAGTATTTT.

In its sample, this clonotype was seen many times. V usage is TRBV6-1 and J usage is TRBJ1-2; D gene unclear. With 2 bases removed from V and 2 bases from J, the gap between germline ends came to 6 bases. This CDR3 contains 13 residues. CDR1 and CDR2 from the germline V gene are MNHNS and SASEGT. The CDR3 nucleotides read TGTGCCAGCAGTGAACCGGAGAACTATGGCTACACCTTC. As protein: CASSEPENYGYTF.

This clonotype showed up just a few times. The V gene is TRBV12-3 or TRBV12-4, the J gene TRBJ1-2; 7 bases align to TRBD1. Trimming removed 0 bases from V and 7 bases from J; junction bases left unmatched: 2. This CDR3 has 13 amino acids. For the CDR3, the DNA is TGTGCCAGCAGTTTAGCGAGGGGGCTTGGCTACACCTTC. It codes for CASSLARGLGYTF.

Details on this clonotype: This may stem from a read error, because a much larger clone lies one nucleotide away. V usage is TRBV29-1 and J usage is TRBJ2-7; no firm D call. Germline assignment: CDR1 SQVTM and CDR2 ANQGSEA. CDR3 length: 14 amino acids. V lost 2 bases to trimming and J lost 1 base, with 12 bases between them. The CDR3 DNA reads as TGCAGCGTTGAATTGGAGAGGATTTCCTACGAGCAGTACTTC. Its translation is CSVELERISYEQYF.

This clonotype was detected ten times or more. The chain carries TRBV7-9 and TRBJ1-2; tentative D call: TRBD1 (5 bases). Deletions cut 0 bases from V and 3 bases from J, with 8 bases between. Germline assignment: CDR1 SEHNR and CDR2 FQNEAQ (reference sequence). There are 14 residues in the CDR3. The CDR3 loop is CASSLAGVDYGYTF. The CDR3 coding sequence is TGTGCCAGCAGCTTAGCAGGGGTGGACTATGGCTACACCTTC.

The chain employs TRBV19 and TRBJ2-7, with TRBD1 matching over 7 bases. Trimming took 3 bases from V and 2 from J; bases not matched to a gene: 4. The CDR3 extends over 14 amino acids. Per germline, CDR1 LNHDA and CDR2 SQIVND (reference sequence). The CDR3, as DNA: TGTGCCAGTAGTATCGGACAGGTCCCCTACGAGCAGTACTTC. It codes for CASSIGQVPYEQYF.

CDR3 residues: CASSLQTSGNTIYF. DNA for the CDR3: TGTGCCAGCAGTTTACAGACCTCTGGAAACACCATATATTTT. The genes are TRBV12-3 or TRBV12-4 and TRBJ1-3, with no clear D. The CDR3 is 14 residues long. V was trimmed by 2 bases and J by 0 bases, leaving 5 bases between them.

This clonotype showed up just a few times. The chain uses TRBV27 and TRBJ2-3, with D possibly matching TRBD1 (6 bases). CDR1 and CDR2 (germline): MNHEY, SMNVEV (reference sequence). V gave up 6 bases and J gave up 8 bases, with 15 bases separating them. This CDR3 has 13 residues. CDR3 DNA: TGTGCCAGCAGACCCTCAGGGGCAGCTACGCAGTATTTT. This sequence encodes CASRPSGAATQYF.

Regarding this clonotype: It may be a read error: a sequence one base away is much more abundant. The rearrangement joins TRBV6-1 to TRBJ1-5; D might be TRBD1 (5 bases). Germline values: CDR1 MNHNS, CDR2 SASEGT. CDR3 length equals 12 residues. The CDR3 DNA sequence: TGTGCGGGCAGTAAGGACAATCAGCGCCAGCATTTT. This codes for CAGSKDNQRQHF.

In its sample, this clonotype is medium-sized. This chain links TRBV29-1 with TRBJ2-7; no firm D call. Germline loops: CDR1 SQVTM, CDR2 ANQGSEA. CDR3 length: 13 residues. Trimming cost V 5 bases and J 3 bases, with 14 bases left between them. CDR3 sequence: CSVYDVKSYEQYF. CDR3 bases: TGCAGCGTTTACGATGTTAAGAGCTACGAGCAGTACTTC.

By share, this clonotype ranks as medium-sized. This chain links TRBV29-1 with TRBJ1-5; 8 bases align to TRBD1. The CDR3 loop spans 13 amino acids. V dropped 4 bases and J dropped 7; count of bases not matched to a gene: 6. Germline assignment: CDR1 SQVTM and CDR2 ANQGSEA. The CDR3 DNA reads TGCAGCGTTGCGACAGGGGAAGGACAGCCCCAGCATTTT. The encoded protein is CSVATGEGQPQHF. The variable domain in full, with the rest retrieved from reference TRBV29-1 and TRBJ1-5, is SAVISQKPSRDICQRGTSLTIQCQVDSQVTMMFWYRQQPGQSLTLIATANQGSEATYESGFVIDKFPISRPNLTFSTLTVSNMSPEDSSIYLCSVATGEGQPQHFGDGTRLSIL.

This clonotype was seen at least ten times. This chain joins TRBV5-4 and TRBJ1-2; possibly TRBD1 for D (6 bases). Germline CDR1 reads SGHNT; CDR2 reads YYREEE (reference sequence). The CDR3 is 13 residues long. V was shortened by 5 bases and J by 8 bases, with 16 bases between the two germline ends. The DNA of the CDR3 is TGTGCCAGCAGTCCACAGGGCCAGGGGGGCTACACCTTC. Its translation: CASSPQGQGGYTF.

About this clonotype itself: A much larger clone differs by one base, so this may be a read error. The genes are TRBV6-1 and TRBJ1-2; D is possibly TRBD1 (5 bases). V lost 6 bases and J lost 3, with 17 bases in between. The CDR3 runs 15 residues. Germline CDR1 MNHNS, CDR2 SASEGT. The CDR3 loop reads CASSRLRIGDYGYTF. The CDR3 coding sequence is TGTGCCAGCAGCCGTCTTCGGATAGGGGACTATGGCTACACCTTC.

The chain is built from TRBV28 and TRBJ2-6; D is uncertain. CDR1 is MDHEN, CDR2 SYDVKM, per germline. V was trimmed by 2 bases and J by 0 bases, leaving 23 bases between them. This CDR3 has 21 amino acids. The CDR3 coding sequence is TGTGCCAGCAGTTTAAGGGAACTCCGGACCTTCCTCTCCTCTGGGGCCAACGTCCTGACTTTC. Amino acids: CASSLRELRTFLSSGANVLTF.

V is TRBV20-1 and J is TRBJ1-2; a possible D gene is TRBD1 (6 bases). Trimming cost V 3 bases and J 5 bases, with 13 bases left between them. The germline gives CDR1 DFQATT, CDR2 SNEGSKA (reference sequence). This CDR3 is built from 13 residues. The CDR3 protein is CSARDSTTYGYTF. CDR3 nucleotide sequence: TGCAGTGCTAGGGACAGTACTACATATGGCTACACCTTC.

In this sample, this clonotype turned up a few times. The chain recombines TRBV20-1 with TRBJ1-2; 7 positions match TRBD1. The CDR3 runs to 13 residues. Trimming cost V 4 bases and J 5 bases; bases outside gene matches: 7. CDR1 DFQATT and CDR2 SNEGSKA come from the germline V gene (reference sequence). The CDR3 loop is CSATGQVGYGYTF. The CDR3 bases are TGCAGTGCTACCGGACAGGTGGGGTATGGCTACACCTTC.

By proportion, this clonotype is medium-sized (0.01 to 0.1%). The chain is built from TRBV6-6 and TRBJ2-7; perhaps TRBD1 as D (5 bases). The CDR3 covers 19 residues. Between the trimmed V and J ends, which lost 0 bases and 1 base, there was a span of 22 bases. Germline lookup yields CDR1 MNHNY and CDR2 SVGAGI (reference sequence). CDR3 protein: CASSYSLNPEQDPSYEQYF. The CDR3 bases are TGTGCCAGCAGTTACTCACTGAATCCGGAACAGGACCCATCCTACGAGCAGTACTTC.

V and J are TRBV19 and TRBJ2-3, with 8 bases that match TRBD1. The germline V gene encodes CDR1 LNHDA and CDR2 SQIVND (reference sequence). The V gene end was trimmed by 5 bases and the J gene end by 5 bases; junction bases not matched to a gene: 6. This CDR3 contains 14 residues. The CDR3 is CASSLGQGGDTQYF. Here the CDR3 DNA reads TGTGCCAGTAGTCTTGGACAGGGAGGAGATACGCAGTATTTT. Supplemented by reference TRBV19 and TRBJ2-3, the full variable domain reads DGGITQSPKYLFRKEGQNVTLSCEQNLNHDAMYWYRQDPGQGLRLIYYSQIVNDFQKGDIAEGYSVSREKKESFPLTVTSAQKNPTAFYLCASSLGQGGDTQYFGPGTRLTVL.

This clonotype is termed medium-sized. The chain is built from TRBV6-1 and TRBJ1-1; D gene uncertain. Germline CDR1 reads MNHNS; CDR2 reads SASEGT. The CDR3 consists of 13 residues. V lost 1 base, J lost 6 bases, and 9 bases lay in between. CDR3 loop: CASSEGHRAEAFF. CDR3 sequence (DNA): TGTGCCAGCAGTGAAGGACATAGAGCTGAAGCTTTCTTT.

This clonotype was seen more than once but under ten times. The chain employs TRBV6-2 or TRBV6-3 and TRBJ1-2, with TRBD1 as a possible D gene (5 bases). Germline V gene lookup returns CDR1 MNHEY and CDR2 SVGEGT. Trimming cost V 5 bases and J 3 bases, with 13 bases left between them. The CDR3 spans 14 residues. This CDR3 reads CASSPAGTHYGYTF. The CDR3 DNA follows: TGTGCCAGCAGTCCCGCCGGGACCCACTATGGCTACACCTTC.